This TCR beta chain appears in the sequencing data of a study of blood T cell repertoires in COVID-19. In the study overall: Specimens from acute and convalescent COVID-19 originated in the United States, Italy and Spain. Nucleic acid was either cDNA or gDNA, and it came from T cells, B-cell-depleted T cells, or PBMCs.

In the source study's methods: How many nucleated cells were present was estimated from reference gene primer amplification. Clones were read by immunoSEQ multiplex PCR, and TCRdb kept only the in-frame ones, dropping some. That table is the source of V, J and clone size, and D and trimming were worked out from the DNA. The data show approximately 170,000 clones, 84% seen once. This CDR3 region has 13 residues. Germline assignment: CDR1 LNHDA and CDR2 SQIVND (reference sequence). Trimming shortened V by 3 bases and J by 11 bases, and 16 bases separated the two germline ends. The specimen was peripheral blood. The J gene is TRBJ1-1, the V gene TRBV19; D remains unclear. The origin of this receptor is a man aged 40-55 years who had recovered from COVID-19. CDR3 protein: CASSIGLGVRAFF. The CDR3 nucleotides read TGTGCCAGTAGTATCGGGTTGGGTGTGCGGGCTTTCTTT.